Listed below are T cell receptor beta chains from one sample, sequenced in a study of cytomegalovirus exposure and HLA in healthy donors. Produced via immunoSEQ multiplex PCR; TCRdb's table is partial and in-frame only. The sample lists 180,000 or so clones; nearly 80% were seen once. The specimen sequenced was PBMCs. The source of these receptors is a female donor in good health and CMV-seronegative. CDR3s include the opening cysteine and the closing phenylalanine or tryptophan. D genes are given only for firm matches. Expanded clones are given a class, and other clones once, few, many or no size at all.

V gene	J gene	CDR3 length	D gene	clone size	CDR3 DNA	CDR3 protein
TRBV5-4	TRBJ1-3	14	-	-	TGTGCCGGCATCGACAGACACTCTGGAAACACCATATATTTT	CAGIDRHSGNTIYF
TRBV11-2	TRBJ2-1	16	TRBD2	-	TGTGCCAGCAGCTTAACGGCGGGAGTAGGTTACAATGAGCAGTTCTTC	CASSLTAGVGYNEQFF
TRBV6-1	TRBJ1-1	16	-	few	TGTGCCAGCAGTGAAATTAGGAGGGTGATTCCTCGCGTGGCTTTCTTT	CASSEIRRVIPRVAFF
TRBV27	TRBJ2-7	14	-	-	TGTGCCAGCAGTTTAGCCGGGAGCTCCTACGAGCAGTACTTC	CASSLAGSSYEQYF
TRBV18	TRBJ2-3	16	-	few	TGTGCCAGCTCACGGAAACGAGAGGGGGGCACAGATACGCAGTATTTT	CASSRKREGGTDTQYF
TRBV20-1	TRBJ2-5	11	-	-	TGCAGTGCTAGACCACTGGAGACCCAGTACTTC	CSARPLETQYF
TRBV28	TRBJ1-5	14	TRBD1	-	TGTGCCAGCAGCTCGACAGGGCTTGATCAGCCCCAGCATTTT	CASSSTGLDQPQHF
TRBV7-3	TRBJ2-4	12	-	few	TGTGCCAGCAGCTTGGACAGAAACATTCAGTACTTC	CASSLDRNIQYF
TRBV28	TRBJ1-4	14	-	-	TGTGCCAGCAGTTTATTTCGGGGTCATGAAAAACTGTTTTTT	CASSLFRGHEKLFF
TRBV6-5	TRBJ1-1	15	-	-	TGTGCCAGCAGCCGAACAGGCGCCATGAACACTGAAGCTTTCTTT	CASSRTGAMNTEAFF